This section outlines one T cell receptor (beta chain) sequence together with its context. Its matching antigen is unknown. PCR involved 60 Vbeta and 13 Jbeta primers. Measured with immunoSEQ multiplex PCR; TCRdb has only the in-frame clones, and not every one. The sample has about 110,000 clones; under 80% are singletons. These data are taken from a study of cytomegalovirus exposure and HLA in healthy donors. Study-wide results and limits: In an earlier analysis, most TCR beta V segments were productive about 87% or about 30% of the time.

Sample: PBMCs. The source of this sequence is a woman aged 45-65 years in good health and CMV-seropositive.

CDR3 region: CSVAPGPETQYF. In DNA form, the CDR3 reads TGCAGCGTTGCCCCAGGGCCGGAGACCCAGTACTTC. The chain combines TRBV29-1 with TRBJ2-5; a possible D gene is TRBD1 (5 bases). V dropped 4 bases and J dropped 5 bases, with 11 bases sitting between them. The CDR3 covers 12 residues. The germline CDR1 and CDR2 sequences are SQVTM and ANQGSEA.